This is a list of T cell receptor beta chains from one sample in a study of cytomegalovirus exposure and HLA in healthy donors. The table came from immunoSEQ multiplex PCR; TCRdb's copy has only in-frame clones and leaves some out. The repertoire consists of over 200,000 clones, with 90% occurring once and the leading ten covering approximately 3.1%. Sequencing was carried out using PBMCs. The receptors originated from a woman in her 30s in good health and CMV-seronegative. CDR3s leave out the opening cysteine and the closing phenylalanine or tryptophan.

J,V,CDR3
TRBJ2-2,TRBV5-1,ASSAPSAGGTGELF
TRBJ1-1,TRBV4-1,ASSQVGAQAF
TRBJ2-1,TRBV5-7,ASSLSGGFYNEQF
TRBJ2-2,TRBV4-2,ASSQDGGRAGGELF
TRBJ2-7,TRBV5-6,ASSFGRGSYEQY
TRBJ1-1,TRBV6-5,ASSYAGYTEAF
TRBJ2-1,TRBV29-1,SVVGAAGGNIGAYNEQF
TRBJ2-3,TRBV27,ASSLQGVTDTQY
TRBJ2-1,TRBV27,ASSSPLQGRGEQF
TRBJ2-3,TRBV9,ASSVGLAGDTDTQY
TRBJ2-1,TRBV19,ASSIDLFYNEQF
TRBJ1-1,TRBV13,ASSRSGLGSVNTEAF
TRBJ2-2,TRBV6-6,ATRQGANGELF
TRBJ1-1,TRBV5-6,ASSLMGVSMNTEAF
TRBJ2-7,TRBV28,ASTPGQELSEQY
TRBJ2-1,TRBV4-2,ASSHSESSYNEQF
TRBJ2-1,TRBV27,ASRQGSSYNEQF
TRBJ2-7,TRBV27,ASSWSGGDYEQY
TRBJ2-5,TRBV2,ASSGGPIMIRETQY
TRBJ2-3,TRBV7-6,ASSTFRDTQY
TRBJ2-7,TRBV5-1,ASSFRTGVYEQY
TRBJ1-2,TRBV27,ASSYGGLRGYT